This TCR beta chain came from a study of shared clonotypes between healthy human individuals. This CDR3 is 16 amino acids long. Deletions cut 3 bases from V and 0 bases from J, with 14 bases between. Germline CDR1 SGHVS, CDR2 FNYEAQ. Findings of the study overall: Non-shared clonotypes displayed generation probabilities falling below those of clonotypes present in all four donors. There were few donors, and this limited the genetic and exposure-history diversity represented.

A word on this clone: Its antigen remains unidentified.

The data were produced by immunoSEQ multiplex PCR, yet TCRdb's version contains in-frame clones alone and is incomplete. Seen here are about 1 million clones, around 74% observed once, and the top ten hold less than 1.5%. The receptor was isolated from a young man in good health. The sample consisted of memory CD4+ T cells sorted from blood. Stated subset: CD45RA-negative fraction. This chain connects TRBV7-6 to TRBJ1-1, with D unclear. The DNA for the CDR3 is TGTGCCAGCAGCTTTTCGGCTGCGACACTGAACACTGAAGCTTTCTTT. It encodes CASSFSAATLNTEAFF.